Below, 8 T cell receptor beta chains from the same sample are listed, as sequenced in a study of blood T cell repertoires in COVID-19 (dated by TCRdb to about 2020). The library was prepared using the immunoSEQ multiplex PCR assay. TCRdb took over this immuneACCESS table, retaining in-frame rearrangements with V and J assigned. Such tables are incomplete; in checked studies, under half of the missing clones stem from an unresolved V gene, and the remainder is unexplained. This sample is represented by some 97,000 clones; about nine tenths of them were singletons. Of the sample, 1.7% is held by the ten largest clones. Sequencing used peripheral blood. The receptors here all came from a man aged 55-75 years with acute or convalescent COVID-19.

The chain couples TRBV27 to TRBJ1-1; unclear D gene. V was pared by 5 bases and J by 0 bases, with 13 bases between. This CDR3 comprises 15 residues. Germline V CDR1 and CDR2: MNHEY, SMNVEV (reference sequence). The CDR3 sequence is CASSPGSVMNTEAFF. The CDR3, as DNA: TGTGCCAGCAGTCCGGGTTCAGTAATGAACACTGAAGCTTTCTTT.

The CDR3 reads CASSLGQTRYTGELFF. CDR3 sequence (DNA): TGTGCCAGCAGCTTGGGGCAGACGCGATACACCGGGGAGCTGTTTTTT. This sequence joins TRBV11-2 and TRBJ2-2; possible D gene TRBD1, 5 bases. Germline lookup yields CDR1 SGHAT and CDR2 FQNNGV. This CDR3 spans 16 amino acids. V shed 3 bases and J shed 3 bases, with 14 bases lying between them.

The J gene is TRBJ1-1, the V gene TRBV10-3; tentatively, D is TRBD1 (6 bases). CDR3 length: 15 amino acids. V lost 10 bases, J lost 4 bases, and 22 bases lay in between. The germline gives CDR1 ENHRY, CDR2 SYGVKD. The CDR3 sequence is CATRGGAQGGTEAFF. The DNA of the CDR3 is TGTGCCACCAGAGGGGGGGCCCAAGGTGGCACTGAAGCTTTCTTT.

The chain joins TRBV6-6 to TRBJ1-1, with D possibly TRBD1 on 6 matching bases. Trimming pared 5 bases from V and 3 bases from J, leaving 16 bases between. The germline V gene has CDR1 MNHNY and CDR2 SVGAGI (reference sequence). This CDR3 spans 15 amino acids. The CDR3 sequence is CASSRSGASDTEAFF. The CDR3 region has the DNA TGTGCCAGCAGTCGATCAGGGGCTTCTGACACTGAAGCTTTCTTT.

The chain combines TRBV30 with TRBJ1-4; tentatively, D is TRBD1 (5 bases). The length of the CDR3 is 13 residues. Germline V gives CDR1 GTSNPN, CDR2 SVGIG (reference sequence). V lost 6 bases and J 0 bases, leaving 8 bases between the germline ends. This chain's CDR3 is CACSGSTNEKLFF. DNA of the CDR3: TGTGCCTGTTCAGGGTCAACTAATGAAAAACTGTTTTTT.

The chain combines TRBV19 with TRBJ1-5; 8 bases match TRBD1. V was pared by 5 bases and J by 0 bases, with 6 bases of the junction left unmatched. This CDR3 has 16 amino acids. Germline-derived CDR1 and CDR2 are LNHDA and SQIVND (reference sequence). The CDR3 DNA is TGTGCCAGTAGTCCCCGGACAGGGAATAGCAATCAGCCCCAGCATTTT. This encodes CASSPRTGNSNQPQHF.

This clone showed up just once. J is TRBJ1-6 and V is TRBV27; TRBD1 agrees at 9 bases. V dropped 2 bases and J dropped 4; count of bases not matched to a gene: 6. Germline-derived CDR1 and CDR2 are MNHEY and SMNVEV (reference sequence). The CDR3 is 17 amino acids. The chain's CDR3 is CASSLRDRVTYNSPLHF. The CDR3 DNA reads TGTGCCAGCAGTTTACGGGACAGGGTCACTTATAATTCACCCCTCCACTTT.

This clone was seen just once. V and J are TRBV5-1 and TRBJ2-3; 12 bases match TRBD2. This CDR3 has 20 amino acids. The germline gives CDR1 SGHRS, CDR2 YFSETQ. V shed 0 bases and J 2 bases; nucleotides not matched to a gene: 13. The CDR3 region is CASSLVTSGGPTYFTDTQYF. CDR3 bases: TGCGCCAGCAGCTTGGTGACTAGCGGGGGCCCGACTTATTTCACAGATACGCAGTATTTT.